A selection of T cell receptor beta chains follows, all from one sample in a study of tumor-infiltrating lymphocytes in primary liver carcinoma. TCRdb re-called the multiplex PCR reads through MiXCR, storing one row per CDR3 protein. The sample includes 45,000 to 55,000 distinct CDR3 sequences, over 65% of them seen just once. Sequencing was carried out using liver tumor tissue from sampling region 2. Source of these receptors: a man aged 35 to 55 with primary liver carcinoma and hepatitis B virus infection. The CDR3 runs from the conserved cysteine through the conserved F or W. D genes are given only for firm matches. The size field is filled for only some rows; it gives once, few, many or a size class.

v_gene	j_gene	d_gene	abundance	len	CDR3nt	CDR3aa
TRBV11-2	TRBJ2-7	.	.	13	TGTGCCAGTAGCTTAACCGGGGCGAAAGAGCAGTACTTC	CASSLTGAKEQYF
TRBV5-1	TRBJ2-3	.	.	12	TGCGCCAGCAGCTTGGATGTCCGTACGCAGTATTTT	CASSLDVRTQYF
TRBV4-1	TRBJ2-7	TRBD2	.	17	TGCGCCAGCAGCCAAGATCCGGCTAGCGGGGGGGTCAACGAGCAGTACTTC	CASSQDPASGGVNEQYF
TRBV6-5	TRBJ2-1	TRBD2	.	16	TGTGACAGCAGTTCCGGTGGACTAGCGGGATGCAATGAGCAGTTCTTC	CDSSSGGLAGCNEQFF
TRBV5-5	TRBJ2-1	.	once	14	TGTGCCAGCAGCTTAACTAACGGGGATGATGAGCAGTTCTTC	CASSLTNGDDEQFF
TRBV20-1	TRBJ2-7	.	once	11	TGCAGTGCTAGATGGGACGGCGAGCAGTACTTC	CSARWDGEQYF
TRBV6-1	TRBJ2-1	.	.	14	TGTGCCAGCAGTGGGCTCAAAGGGGACAATGAGCAGTTCTTC	CASSGLKGDNEQFF
TRBV11-2	TRBJ2-3	.	.	13	TGTGCCAGCGAGCCTCCTAGGGGGGATACGCAGTATTTT	CASEPPRGDTQYF
TRBV5-1	TRBJ1-2	TRBD1	.	15	TGCGCCAGTAGCTCCAACAGGGGCGGAATGAGCGGCCACACCTTC	CASSSNRGGMSGHTF
TRBV2	TRBJ2-2	TRBD2	.	16	TGTGCCAGCAATGGAGAAGCGAGCGGGAGATTCGGGGAGCTGTTTTTT	CASNGEASGRFGELFF
TRBV11-1	TRBJ2-1	TRBD2	.	17	TGTGCCAGCCGCCTGGGACTAGCGGGGGAAGTTGACAATGGGCAGTTCTTC	CASRLGLAGEVDNGQFF
TRBV11-2	TRBJ2-2	.	medium-sized	14	TGTGCCAGCAGCTTATCCCGGAACACCGGGGAGCTGTTTTTT	CASSLSRNTGELFF
TRBV10-2	TRBJ2-5	.	.	12	TGCGCCAGTTTCGGGGGACCCCGGAGCAAGTACTTC	CASFGGPRSKYF
TRBV20-1	TRBJ2-7	TRBD2	few	12	TGCAGTGCAGCATTTGCGGGAGTCGAGCAGTACTTC	CSAAFAGVEQYF